This T cell receptor beta chain was obtained from a study of cytomegalovirus exposure and HLA in healthy donors. Notes on the study in general: When analyzed later, the rates of TCR association showed variation by HLA locus, with DRB1 the most and HLA-C the fewest. It was shown in a later analysis that HLA-associated TCR beta chains were more clonally expanded than other, equally common chains. The authors later linked a missense DCLRE1C variant to TCR beta V- and J-gene trimming.

PCR amplification relied on 60 Vbeta primers (plus 13 Jbeta primers). TCRdb keeps only in-frame clones here, not all; method: immunoSEQ multiplex PCR. The repertoire table contains 220,000 or so clones. Regarding this clone: Its antigen is still unknown.

There are 13 residues in the CDR3. Per germline, CDR1 MNHEY and CDR2 SMNVEV (reference sequence). Trimming took 10 bases from V and 3 from J, leaving 12 bases between them. The sequence came from a girl aged 2 to 9 in good health and CMV-seropositive. This sequence joins TRBV27 and TRBJ2-2, with a tentative D call TRBD2 (6 bases). The sample comprised PBMCs. Written as DNA, the CDR3 is TGTGCCACCTCGGGACTCCACACCGGGGAGCTGTTTTTT. This sequence encodes CATSGLHTGELFF.